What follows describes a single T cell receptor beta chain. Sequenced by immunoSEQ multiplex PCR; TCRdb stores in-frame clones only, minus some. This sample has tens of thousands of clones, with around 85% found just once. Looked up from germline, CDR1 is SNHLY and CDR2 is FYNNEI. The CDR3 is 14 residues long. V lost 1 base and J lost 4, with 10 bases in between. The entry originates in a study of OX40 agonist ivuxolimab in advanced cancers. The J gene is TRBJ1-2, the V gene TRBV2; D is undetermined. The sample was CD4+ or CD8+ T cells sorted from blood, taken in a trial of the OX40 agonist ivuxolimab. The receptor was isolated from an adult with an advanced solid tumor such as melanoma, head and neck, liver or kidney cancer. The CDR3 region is CASSEGLGAYGYTF. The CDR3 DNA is TGTGCCAGCAGTGAAGGTTTGGGTGCCTATGGCTACACCTTC.